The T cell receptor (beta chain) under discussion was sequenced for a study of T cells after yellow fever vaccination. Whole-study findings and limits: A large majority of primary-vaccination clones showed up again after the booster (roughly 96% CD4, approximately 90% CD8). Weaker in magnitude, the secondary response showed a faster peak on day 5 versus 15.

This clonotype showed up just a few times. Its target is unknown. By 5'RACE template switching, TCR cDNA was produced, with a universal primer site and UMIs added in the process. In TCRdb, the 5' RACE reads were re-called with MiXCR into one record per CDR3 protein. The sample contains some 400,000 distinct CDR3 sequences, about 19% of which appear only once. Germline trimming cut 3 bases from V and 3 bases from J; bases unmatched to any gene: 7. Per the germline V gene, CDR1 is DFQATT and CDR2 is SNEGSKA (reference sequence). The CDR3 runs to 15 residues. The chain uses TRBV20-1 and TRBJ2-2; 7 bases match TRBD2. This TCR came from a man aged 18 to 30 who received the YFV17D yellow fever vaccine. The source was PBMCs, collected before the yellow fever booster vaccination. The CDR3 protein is CSARRAGDHTGELFF. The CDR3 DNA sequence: TGCAGTGCTAGGAGGGCGGGGGACCACACCGGGGAGCTGTTTTTT.